This T cell receptor (beta chain) was recorded in a study of a mutant IDH1 vaccine in newly diagnosed glioma. Study at large: Vaccines were first given 4-6 weeks after radiotherapy alone, or with temozolomide cycles. The treated population exhibited a male proportion of roughly 62%, a female proportion of around 40%, and a mean age of around 40 years. Prior therapy was radiotherapy, temozolomide, or both; most received both.

As for time point: week 11, during vaccination. Vaccination used 300 ug of mutant IDH1 20-mer peptide per dose, with topical imiquimod. New WHO grade 3 or 4 astrocytomas that were IDH1-mutant and ATRX-lost had been found in donors. The protocol was immunoSEQ multiplex PCR, while the TCRdb copy is restricted to in-frame clones and leaves out a portion. The sample holds tens of thousands of clones, approximately 84% seen once. Germline CDR1 MNHEY, CDR2 SVGAGI. The CDR3 is 15 residues long. Germline trimming cut 8 bases from V and 7 bases from J; bases unmatched to any gene: 8. This clone was seen a handful of times. Its antigen is unknown.

The sequence was collected from a woman in her 50s with glioma. Sample: PBMCs, taken from a glioma patient whose treatment included an IDH1 peptide vaccine. This rearrangement joins TRBV6-5 to TRBJ1-6; TRBD1 matches at 10 bases. The CDR3 DNA reads as TGTGCCAGCTCAGCATCGACAGGGGGCAATTCACCCCTCCACTTT. Encoded protein: CASSASTGGNSPLHF.